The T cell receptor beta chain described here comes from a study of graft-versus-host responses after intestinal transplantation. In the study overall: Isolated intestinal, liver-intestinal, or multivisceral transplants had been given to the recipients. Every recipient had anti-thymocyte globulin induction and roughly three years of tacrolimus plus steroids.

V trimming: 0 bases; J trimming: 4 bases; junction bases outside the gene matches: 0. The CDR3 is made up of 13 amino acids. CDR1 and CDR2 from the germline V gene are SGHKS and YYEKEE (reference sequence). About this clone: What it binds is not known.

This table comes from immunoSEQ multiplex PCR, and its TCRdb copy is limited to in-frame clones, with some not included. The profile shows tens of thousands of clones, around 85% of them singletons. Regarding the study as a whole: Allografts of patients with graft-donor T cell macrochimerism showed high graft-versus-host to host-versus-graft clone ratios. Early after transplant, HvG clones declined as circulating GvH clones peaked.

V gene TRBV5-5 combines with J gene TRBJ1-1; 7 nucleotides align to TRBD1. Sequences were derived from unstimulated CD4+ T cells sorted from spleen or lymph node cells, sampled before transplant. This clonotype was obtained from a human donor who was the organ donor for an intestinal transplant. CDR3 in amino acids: CASSLDRGTEAFF. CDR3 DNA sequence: TGTGCCAGCAGCTTGGACAGGGGCACTGAAGCTTTCTTT. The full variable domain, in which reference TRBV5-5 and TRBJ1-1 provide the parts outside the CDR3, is DAGVTQSPTHLIKTRGQQVTLRCSPISGHKSVSWYQQVLGQGPQFIFQYYEKEERGRGNFPDRFSARQFPNYSSELNVNALLLGDSALYLCASSLDRGTEAFFGQGTRLTVV.